This TCR beta chain comes out of a study of control samples from healthy donors and cancer patients. In this sample, this clone turned up a few times. Germline CDR1 and CDR2: SGHTA and FQGNSA. The germline V and J ends were trimmed by 8 bases and 9 bases, with 17 bases remaining between them. This CDR3 is 12 amino acids long. Libraries were prepared by immunoSEQ multiplex PCR; TCRdb keeps only in-frame clonotypes and omits some of them. This table holds 140,000 to 150,000 clones, approximately 91% found once. The V call is TRBV7-2, the J call TRBJ2-7; tentative D call: TRBD2 (6 bases). The sequence was obtained from a man in his thirties or forties in good health. Sequencing was carried out using blood. The CDR3 nucleotides read TGTGCCAGCTGGGGCTTCGGGACTGTGCAGTACTTC. Translating it yields CASWGFGTVQYF.